What follows describes a single TCR beta chain. Its antigen is as yet unknown. The data are from a study of response to subunit inactivated influenza vaccine. Study-wide results and limits: The study's authors posited that every seasonal influenza vaccination enlists few new T cells.

V shed 4 bases and J shed 0 bases, with 14 bases lying between them. There are 17 residues in the CDR3. The germline V gene has CDR1 SGHDT and CDR2 YYEEEE. Via MiXCR, TCRdb re-called the RT-PCR reads, giving one row per CDR3 protein. The sample lists approximately 530,000 distinct CDR3 sequences; about 8% were seen once. The source is a man aged 45 to 70 who received an inactivated influenza vaccine. This specimen was PBMCs from blood, taken roughly 24 months after vaccination. The chain recombines TRBV5-6 with TRBJ2-6; perhaps TRBD1 as D (6 bases). The CDR3 region has the DNA TGTGCCAGCAGCGTAATCACAGGGTTCTCTGGGGCCAACGTCCTGACTTTC. Protein: CASSVITGFSGANVLTF.